These 32 T cell receptor beta chains came from one sample sequenced in a study of cytomegalovirus exposure and HLA in healthy donors. Researchers ran the PCR with 60 Vbeta and 13 Jbeta primers. Only in-frame clones appear in the TCRdb table, and some are missing; sequencing was by immunoSEQ multiplex PCR. The data contain about 160,000 clones, roughly 71% of them seen just once; the ten biggest clones take up just under 3%. The material sequenced was PBMCs. These receptors were collected from a woman aged 45-60 years in good health and CMV-seropositive.

This chain links TRBV29-1 with TRBJ1-2; 7 nucleotides align to TRBD1. The CDR3 sequence is 12 residues long. With V trimmed by 4 bases and J by 4 bases, 3 bases remained unmatched. Germline CDR1 SQVTM, CDR2 ANQGSEA. The CDR3: CSVGQGGYGYTF. The DNA of the CDR3 is TGCAGCGTTGGACAGGGTGGCTATGGCTACACCTTC.

This clone was seen a few times. J is TRBJ1-1 and V is TRBV7-9; a possible D gene is TRBD1 (5 bases). V lost 5 bases and J lost 2, with 18 bases in between. This CDR3 comprises 16 residues. The germline CDR1 and CDR2 sequences are SEHNR and FQNEAQ (reference sequence). The CDR3 region is CASSNQGGRRNTEAFF. The CDR3 DNA reads as TGTGCCAGCAGCAATCAGGGAGGGAGAAGAAACACTGAAGCTTTCTTT.

This chain joins TRBV5-1 and TRBJ1-4; 12 bases agree with TRBD1. V lost 5 bases to trimming and J lost 3 bases; unmatched junction nucleotides: 5. CDR3 length equals 16 residues. From germline, CDR1 is SGHRS and CDR2 YFSETQ. The CDR3 loop reads CASSPGQGAANEKLFF. The CDR3 DNA sequence: TGCGCCAGCAGTCCGGGACAGGGGGCGGCTAATGAAAAACTGTTTTTT.

This clone has only a few counts. This rearrangement joins TRBV7-9 to TRBJ1-1; D might be TRBD1 (5 bases). The germline V and J ends were trimmed by 5 bases and 4 bases, with 11 bases remaining between them. Germline CDR1 and CDR2: SEHNR and FQNEAQ (reference sequence). This CDR3 spans 13 amino acids. The CDR3 spells CASSSQGGTEAFF. The CDR3 nucleotides are TGTGCCAGCAGCAGCCAGGGAGGCACTGAAGCTTTCTTT.

The chain links TRBV12-5 to TRBJ2-7; D is unresolved. V was trimmed by 1 base and J by 1 base, leaving 5 bases between them. Germline V CDR1 and CDR2: LGHNT, FRNRAP. This CDR3 comprises 13 residues. The CDR3 region is CASGLDSSYEQYF. The DNA of the CDR3 is TGTGCTAGTGGTTTGGACTCGTCCTACGAGCAGTACTTC.

This clone was detected only a few times. The CDR3 coding sequence is TGCGCCAGCAGTCTCAGGGGTGGGCTCTCTGGAAACACCATATATTTT. It specifies CASSLRGGLSGNTIYF. The V gene is TRBV5-1, the J gene TRBJ1-3; D possibly corresponds to TRBD1 (6 bases). Deletions cut 5 bases from V and 0 bases from J, with 15 bases between. Germline V gene lookup returns CDR1 SGHRS and CDR2 YFSETQ. This CDR3 has 16 residues.

This sequence joins TRBV4-1 and TRBJ1-6; D ambiguous. V gave up 2 bases and J gave up 9 bases, with 11 bases separating them. CDR1 and CDR2 (germline): MGHRA, YSYEKL. The CDR3 sequence is 14 residues long. The CDR3 DNA sequence: TGCGCCAGCAGCCAAATGAGGGCCTCTTCACCCCTCCACTTT. Its translation: CASSQMRASSPLHF.

This clone was counted only a few times. This chain connects TRBV6-5 to TRBJ1-1; a possible D gene is TRBD1 (5 bases). Deletions cut 5 bases from V and 6 bases from J, with 16 bases between. This CDR3 is 14 amino acids long. CDR1 is MNHEY, CDR2 SVGAGI, per germline. Here the CDR3 DNA reads TGTGCCAGCAGTGACCCCTCGATAGGGGCTGAAGCTTTCTTT. Translated: CASSDPSIGAEAFF.

This chain uses TRBV5-1 with TRBJ2-6; D may be TRBD1 (6 bases). Trimming took off 3 bases at V and 1 base at J, with 8 bases between the two ends. CDR1 is SGHRS, CDR2 YFSETQ, per germline. CDR3 size: 15 residues. The CDR3 DNA reads as TGCGCCAGCAGCTCACAGGGTTCTGGGGCCAACGTCCTGACTTTC. Its protein product is CASSSQGSGANVLTF.

This clone was seen only a few times. V gene TRBV5-6 combines with J gene TRBJ1-4; 11 bases match TRBD1. This CDR3 is built from 16 residues. Germline CDR1 SGHDT, CDR2 YYEEEE. V lost 3 bases, J lost 4 bases, and 5 bases stayed unmatched. Here the CDR3 DNA reads TGTGCCAGCAGCTCGGGACAGGGGGACTATAATGAAAAACTGTTTTTT. Residues: CASSSGQGDYNEKLFF.

The CDR3 nucleotides read TGTGCCAGCGTTACGGACAGACTTAACGTCCTGACTTTC. It codes for CASVTDRLNVLTF. This chain uses TRBV2 with TRBJ2-6; possible D gene TRBD1, 6 bases. V lost 8 bases to trimming and J lost 10 bases, with 15 bases between them. Germline values: CDR1 SNHLY, CDR2 FYNNEI. The CDR3 loop spans 13 amino acids.

The chain joins TRBV18 to TRBJ1-1; 7 bases fit TRBD1. From germline, CDR1 is KGHSH and CDR2 LQKENI. The CDR3 has 15 residues. The V gene end was trimmed by 5 bases and the J gene end by 3 bases; junction bases not matched to a gene: 9. CDR3 residues: CASSKQGPGHTEAFF. The CDR3 DNA is TGTGCCAGCTCAAAACAGGGGCCCGGCCACACTGAAGCTTTCTTT. Together with reference TRBV18 and TRBJ1-1, the CDR3 gives the full variable domain: NAGVMQNPRHLVRRRGQEARLRCSPMKGHSHVYWYRQLPEEGLKFMVYLQKENIIDESGMPKERFSAEFPKEGPSILRIQQVVRGDSAAYFCASSKQGPGHTEAFFGQGTRLTVV.

This rearrangement joins TRBV27 to TRBJ1-2, with 10 bases identical to TRBD1. V shed 5 bases and J 4 bases; nucleotides not matched to a gene: 7. In germline, CDR1 is MNHEY, CDR2 SMNVEV (reference sequence). CDR3 size: 15 residues. Here the CDR3 reads CASSTYRDRGYGYTF. CDR3 coding DNA: TGTGCCAGCAGTACTTACCGGGACAGGGGCTATGGCTACACCTTC.

This clone was seen only a few times. The rearrangement joins TRBV7-8 to TRBJ1-1, with 8 bases lining up with TRBD1. Trimming cost V 5 bases and J 7 bases; bases outside gene matches: 6. The CDR3 extends over 13 amino acids. Germline lookup yields CDR1 SGHVS and CDR2 FQNEAQ. In DNA, the CDR3 is TGTGCCAGCAGCCTAGGACAGGGCGGTGAAGCTTTCTTT. Its translation: CASSLGQGGEAFF.

This chain connects TRBV10-3 to TRBJ1-2; D is undetermined. The V end was cut by 3 bases, the J end by 4 bases, with 9 bases between. The CDR3 is 13 amino acids. Germline V gene lookup returns CDR1 ENHRY and CDR2 SYGVKD. In nucleotides, the CDR3 is TGTGCCATCAGTGATAGAGGGAGCTATGGCTACACCTTC. It is translated as CAISDRGSYGYTF.

In its sample, this clone was seen a few times. The chain employs TRBV5-1 and TRBJ2-7; no clear D gene. The germline V and J ends were trimmed by 3 bases and 2 bases, with 6 bases remaining between them. The CDR3 loop spans 12 amino acids. Germline V gene data show CDR1 as SGHRS and CDR2 as YFSETQ. In nucleotides, the CDR3 is TGCGCCAGCAGCTCTCAGACCTACGAGCAGTACTTC. The encoded protein is CASSSQTYEQYF.

The sample holds a few counts of this clone. The junction differs from germline at one of its ends, possibly a read error. The chain recombines TRBV7-9 with TRBJ2-7, with 10 bases lining up with TRBD1. There are 13 residues in the CDR3. Germline lookup yields CDR1 SEHNR and CDR2 FQNEAQ (reference sequence). The CDR3 here is CSSSWDRGSEQYF. The CDR3 DNA is TGTTCCAGCAGCTGGGACAGGGGTTCCGAGCAGTACTTC.

This rearrangement joins TRBV5-1 to TRBJ1-4; TRBD1 matches 7 bases. The trim removed 7 bases at V and 7 bases at J, leaving 13 bases unmatched. The length of the CDR3 is 15 residues. Germline values: CDR1 SGHRS, CDR2 YFSETQ. The CDR3 sequence: CASRDRDIHGEKLFF. CDR3 bases: TGCGCCAGCCGCGACAGGGACATTCATGGTGAAAAACTGTTTTTT.

The V gene is TRBV6-6, the J gene TRBJ2-7; the D is unclear. The V end was cut by 4 bases, the J end by 2 bases, with 9 bases between. Germline values: CDR1 MNHNY, CDR2 SVGAGI (reference sequence). The CDR3 sequence is 13 residues long. CDR3 nucleotides: TGTGCCAGCAGTTTACCGGGTCCCTACGAGCAGTACTTC. Protein sequence: CASSLPGPYEQYF.

The chain uses TRBV4-1 and TRBJ1-3, with 7 bases identical to TRBD1. The CDR3 is made up of 15 amino acids. CDR1 is MGHRA and CDR2 is YSYEKL in the germline V gene. The trim removed 0 bases at V and 3 bases at J, leaving 2 bases unmatched. The CDR3 nucleotides are TGCGCCAGCAGCCAAGATGACAGGGTTGGAAACACCATATATTTT. The encoded protein is CASSQDDRVGNTIYF.

This clone was detected only once. The rearrangement uses TRBV4-2 and TRBJ1-1, with D possibly being TRBD1 (5 bases). The CDR3 is made up of 14 amino acids. Trimming took 0 bases from V and 8 from J, leaving 13 bases between them. CDR1 and CDR2 (germline): LGHNA, YNFKEQ. CDR3 in DNA: TGTGCCAGCAGCCAAGATACAGGAGAACCAGAAGCTTTCTTT. Its protein is CASSQDTGEPEAFF.

In this sample, this clone turned up a few times. The CDR3 DNA follows: TGTGCCAGCAGCTTGGGGACAGGGGGCCCCTACGAGCAGTACTTC. Its translation is CASSLGTGGPYEQYF. The genes are TRBV9 and TRBJ2-7, with 12 bases aligning to TRBD1. The length of the CDR3 is 15 residues. The junction had 4 bases not matched to a gene; V was cut back by 4 bases and J by 2 bases. The V gene's germline CDR1 is SGDLS and CDR2 YYNGEE.

The V gene is TRBV2, the J gene TRBJ1-2, with D possibly matching TRBD1 (5 bases). CDR1 and CDR2 (germline): SNHLY, FYNNEI. This CDR3 comprises 14 residues. V lost 1 base to trimming and J lost 8 bases, with 14 bases between them. The CDR3 spells CASSEVTGTSGYTF. CDR3 nucleotides: TGTGCCAGCAGTGAAGTAACAGGAACGTCCGGCTACACCTTC.

This clone has just one count. The chain employs TRBV12-5 and TRBJ2-1; 11 bases agree with TRBD2. The CDR3 totals 16 residues. Germline CDR1 is LGHNT and CDR2 is FRNRAP. The ends lost 3 bases at V and 4 bases at J; junction bases unmatched: 5. The chain's CDR3 is CASGFQLAGVYNEQFF. In DNA form, the CDR3 reads TGTGCTAGTGGTTTCCAACTAGCGGGGGTATACAATGAGCAGTTCTTC.

This clone was seen more than once but under ten times. The chain is built from TRBV19 and TRBJ2-7; D possibly corresponds to TRBD1 (6 bases). CDR1 is LNHDA and CDR2 is SQIVND in the germline V gene (reference sequence). V was shortened by 3 bases and J by 7 bases, with 19 bases between the two germline ends. This CDR3 has 15 amino acids. This CDR3 reads CASSIAGVPTAEQYF. CDR3 sequence (DNA): TGTGCCAGTAGTATCGCAGGGGTCCCAACTGCGGAGCAGTACTTC.

This chain connects TRBV15 to TRBJ1-1; perhaps TRBD1 as D (6 bases). The germline V gene encodes CDR1 LNHNV and CDR2 YYDKDF (reference sequence). The V and J ends lost 0 bases and 3 bases respectively, with 11 bases between them. The length of the CDR3 is 15 residues. CDR3 loop: CATSRDTRGDTEAFF. The CDR3 nucleotides read TGTGCCACCAGCAGAGATACCAGGGGAGACACTGAAGCTTTCTTT.

This clone was observed once. The CDR3 DNA follows: TGCGCCAGCAGTGAGTCAAGGACAGGGGGTCAAGAGACCCAGTACTTC. It encodes CASSESRTGGQETQYF. The chain is built from TRBV10-2 and TRBJ2-5, with 10 bases that match TRBD1. The CDR3 spans 16 residues. The V segment lost 0 bases and the J segment 2 bases; nucleotides outside the gene matches: 3. Per the germline V gene, CDR1 is WSHSY and CDR2 is SAAADI.

This clone was seen at least ten times. The chain couples TRBV18 to TRBJ1-1, with TRBD1 matching 7 bases. After removal of 2 bases from V and 8 bases from J, the junction contained 5 bases not matched to a gene. This CDR3 is built from 13 residues. Germline values: CDR1 KGHSH, CDR2 LQKENI. CDR3 DNA: TGTGCCAGCTCACCATCCGGGGGACAGGAAGCTTTCTTT. It yields the protein CASSPSGGQEAFF.

The chain links TRBV12-5 to TRBJ2-2, with D tentatively TRBD1 (6 bases). Trimming took 2 bases from V and 4 from J, leaving 8 bases between them. The germline V gene has CDR1 LGHNT and CDR2 FRNRAP. CDR3 length: 14 residues. DNA for the CDR3: TGTGCTAGTGGTTTGAACAGGGCCACCGGGGAGCTGTTTTTT. This sequence encodes CASGLNRATGELFF.

The chain joins TRBV7-8 to TRBJ1-2; D perhaps matches TRBD1 (5 bases). V gave up 1 base and J gave up 4 bases, with 13 bases separating them. This CDR3 comprises 15 residues. Germline CDR1 reads SGHVS; CDR2 reads FQNEAQ. The CDR3 DNA is TGTGCCAGCAGCTTAGGAAGCTCGACAGCCTATGGCTACACCTTC. It is translated as CASSLGSSTAYGYTF.

The chain couples TRBV9 to TRBJ1-6; 8 bases are a match to TRBD1. In germline, CDR1 is SGDLS, CDR2 YYNGEE. V was clipped by 0 bases and J by 10 bases; unmatched bases: 6. This CDR3 has 15 residues. CDR3 DNA: TGTGCCAGCAGCGTAGAAGACAGGGGTAGGTCACCCCTCCACTTT. This codes for CASSVEDRGRSPLHF.

This chain links TRBV2 with TRBJ2-7; the D is unclear. V shed 3 bases and J shed 2 bases, with 11 bases lying between them. CDR3 length equals 14 residues. CDR1 SNHLY and CDR2 FYNNEI come from the germline V gene. The CDR3 nucleotides are TGTGCCAGCAGTGATCCCGACATCGCCTACGAGCAGTACTTC. Protein: CASSDPDIAYEQYF.